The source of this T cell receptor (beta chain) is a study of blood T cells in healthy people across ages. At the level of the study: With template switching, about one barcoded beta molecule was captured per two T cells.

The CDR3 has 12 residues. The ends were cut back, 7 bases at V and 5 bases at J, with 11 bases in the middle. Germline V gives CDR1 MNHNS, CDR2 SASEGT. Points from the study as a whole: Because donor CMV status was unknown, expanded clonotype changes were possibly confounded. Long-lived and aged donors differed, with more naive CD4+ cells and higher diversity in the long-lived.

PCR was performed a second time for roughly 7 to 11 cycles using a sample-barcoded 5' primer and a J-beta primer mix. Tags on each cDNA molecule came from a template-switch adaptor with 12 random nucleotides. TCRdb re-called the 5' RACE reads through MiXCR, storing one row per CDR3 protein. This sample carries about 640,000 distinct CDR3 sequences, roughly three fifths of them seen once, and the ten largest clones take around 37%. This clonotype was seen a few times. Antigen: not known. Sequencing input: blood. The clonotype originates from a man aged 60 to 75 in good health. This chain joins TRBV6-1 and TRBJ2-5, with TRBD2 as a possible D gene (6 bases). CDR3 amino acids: CASTRGTETQYF. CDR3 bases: TGTGCCAGCACCCGGGGGACGGAGACCCAGTACTTC.